This TCR beta chain was recovered during a study of T cells in Graves' hyperthyroidism and ophthalmopathy. Study background: Before any treatment, at initial diagnosis, peripheral blood was collected. Broader study findings: Ophthalmopathy, as predicted by the model, came a median around 7 months after the prediction. Peripheral blood also featured most of the thyroid clonotypes expanded above 0.001.

Uncontrolled infection, other autoimmune disease, pregnancy or lactation led to exclusion. TCR beta CDR3 regions were amplified from RNA transcripts. Initially, a first-round RT-PCR of the TCR CDR3 employed the HTBI primer set. TCRdb passed the multiplex PCR reads through MiXCR, listing each CDR3 protein once. Here the sample spans around 400,000 distinct CDR3 sequences, approximately 13% being singletons. The sample holds many counts of this clonotype. Its antigen is not identified. The CDR3 is 13 amino acids. With 6 bases removed from V and 7 bases from J, the gap between germline ends came to 15 bases.

This TCR was recovered from a woman under 30 with Graves' hyperthyroidism. What was sequenced was blood. The chain is built from TRBV12-3 or TRBV12-4 and TRBJ1-2; D unresolved. The CDR3 DNA reads TGTGCCAGCAGCCTCGGTGAGACGAGTGGCTACACCTTC. Its protein is CASSLGETSGYTF.